Below, 20 T cell receptor beta chains from the same sample are listed, as sequenced in a study of OX40 agonist ivuxolimab in advanced cancers. Assay: immunoSEQ multiplex PCR; the TCRdb copy retains only in-frame clones and omits some. The table shows tens of thousands of clones, with around four fifths occurring only once. This material consisted of CD4+ or CD8+ T cells sorted from blood, taken in a trial of the OX40 agonist ivuxolimab. Every receptor here comes from an adult with an advanced solid tumor such as melanoma, head and neck, liver or kidney cancer.

The CDR3 reads CASSVGGQGYEQYF. In DNA, the CDR3 is TGTGCCAGCAGCGTAGGCGGACAGGGTTACGAGCAGTACTTC. The V and J genes are TRBV5-6 and TRBJ2-7; 8 nucleotides line up with TRBD1. Germline lookup yields CDR1 SGHDT and CDR2 YYEEEE. V was pared by 4 bases and J by 4 bases, with 7 bases of the junction left unmatched. CDR3 length equals 14 residues.

The chain has TRBV29-1 and TRBJ2-5; D unresolved. The germline V gene encodes CDR1 SQVTM and CDR2 ANQGSEA. The V gene lost 4 bases and the J gene lost 4 bases, with 16 bases spanning the gap. The CDR3 loop spans 14 amino acids. CDR3 sequence reads: CSVALTRWGETQYF. The CDR3 DNA sequence: TGCAGCGTTGCACTGACTCGTTGGGGAGAGACCCAGTACTTC.

The genes are TRBV2 and TRBJ2-5; D is ambiguous. CDR1 is SNHLY and CDR2 is FYNNEI in the germline V gene. Trimming took 4 bases from V and 2 from J, leaving 5 bases between them. This CDR3 spans 12 amino acids. The CDR3 loop reads CASSVFQETQYF. In DNA form, the CDR3 reads TGTGCCAGCAGTGTGTTTCAAGAGACCCAGTACTTC.

The chain couples TRBV7-9 to TRBJ2-5; possible D gene TRBD1, 5 bases. Trimming pared 1 base from V and 3 bases from J, leaving 15 bases between. Germline assignment: CDR1 SEHNR and CDR2 FQNEAQ (reference sequence). The length of the CDR3 is 16 residues. CDR3 amino acids: CASSLDRGASEETQYF. CDR3 DNA sequence: TGTGCCAGCAGCTTAGACCGTGGGGCCAGTGAAGAGACCCAGTACTTC.

This chain links TRBV9 with TRBJ1-4; D may be TRBD1 (5 bases). The CDR3 is made up of 15 amino acids. CDR1 and CDR2 from the germline V gene are SGDLS and YYNGEE. The V end was cut by 0 bases, the J end by 6 bases, with 12 bases between. The CDR3 sequence is CASSVGGTDYEKLFF. The CDR3 region has the DNA TGTGCCAGCAGCGTAGGAGGGACGGATTATGAAAAACTGTTTTTT. Based on the CDR3 plus reference TRBV9 and TRBJ1-4, the full variable domain is DSGVTQTPKHLITATGQRVTLRCSPRSGDLSVYWYQQSLDQGLQFLIQYYNGEERAKGNILERFSAQQFPDLHSELNLSSLELGDSALYFCASSVGGTDYEKLFFGSGTQLSVL.

The chain carries TRBV12-5 and TRBJ2-1, with TRBD1 matching over 12 bases. Germline trimming cut 4 bases from V and 2 bases from J; bases unmatched to any gene: 3. Germline CDR1 reads LGHNT; CDR2 reads FRNRAP. The CDR3 extends over 16 amino acids. This CDR3 reads CASGSGTGGPYNEQFF. For the CDR3, the DNA is TGTGCTAGTGGTTCCGGGACAGGGGGCCCCTACAATGAGCAGTTCTTC.

V usage is TRBV19 and J usage is TRBJ2-2; maybe TRBD1 (7 bases). CDR3 length: 15 residues. V lost 6 bases, J lost 5 bases, and 16 bases lay in between. CDR1 and CDR2 (germline): LNHDA, SQIVND (reference sequence). CDR3 sequence: CASSPSPGGTGELFF. For the CDR3, the DNA is TGTGCCAGTAGCCCGTCTCCAGGGGGGACCGGGGAGCTGTTTTTT.

The chain employs TRBV5-4 and TRBJ2-7, with 13 bases matching TRBD2. Germline trimming cut 0 bases from V and 4 bases from J; bases unmatched to any gene: 4. The germline gives CDR1 SGHNT, CDR2 YYREEE (reference sequence). This CDR3 has 16 residues. The CDR3 spells CASSLGGLAGVYEQYF. DNA for the CDR3: TGTGCCAGCAGCTTGGGAGGACTAGCGGGAGTGTACGAGCAGTACTTC.

CDR3 residues: CASSPWGAGYNEQFF. CDR3 bases: TGTGCCAGCAGCCCGTGGGGCGCCGGCTACAATGAGCAGTTCTTC. The V and J genes are TRBV7-2 and TRBJ2-1; TRBD1 is a possible D gene (5 bases). The CDR3 is made up of 15 amino acids. Germline loops: CDR1 SGHTA, CDR2 FQGNSA. Trimming shortened V by 5 bases and J by 3 bases, and 14 bases separated the two germline ends. Together with reference TRBV7-2 and TRBJ2-1, the CDR3 gives the full variable domain: GAGVSQSPSNKVTEKGKDVELRCDPISGHTALYWYRQSLGQGLEFLIYFQGNSAPDKSGLPSDRFSAERTGGSVSTLTIQRTQQEDSAVYLCASSPWGAGYNEQFFGPGTRLTVL.

The chain links TRBV9 to TRBJ1-1; maybe TRBD1 (6 bases). The CDR3 is 15 residues long. With 3 bases removed from V and 2 bases from J, the gap between germline ends came to 14 bases. The germline gives CDR1 SGDLS, CDR2 YYNGEE. CDR3 in amino acids: CASSELQGLNTEAFF. The CDR3 coding sequence is TGTGCCAGCAGCGAATTACAGGGCCTCAACACTGAAGCTTTCTTT.

The chain is built from TRBV7-2 and TRBJ2-5, with 14 bases matching TRBD2. The CDR3 is made up of 17 amino acids. The germline V gene has CDR1 SGHTA and CDR2 FQGNSA. V gave up 1 base and J gave up 6 bases; unmatched junction bases: 7. The CDR3 sequence: CASSLGLAGGLVQTQYF. The CDR3 nucleotides are TGTGCCAGCAGCTTAGGACTAGCGGGGGGGTTAGTTCAGACCCAGTACTTC.

The chain employs TRBV5-4 and TRBJ2-7, with D perhaps matching TRBD1 or TRBD2 (5 bases each). V dropped 4 bases and J dropped 3 bases, with 14 bases sitting between them. This CDR3 contains 14 residues. Per germline, CDR1 SGHNT and CDR2 YYREEE (reference sequence). In DNA form, the CDR3 reads TGTGCCAGCAGCCCACCGGGACCTATCTACGAGCAGTACTTC. The encoded protein is CASSPPGPIYEQYF.

The chain joins TRBV18 to TRBJ2-7; D is perhaps TRBD1 (5 bases). Between the trimmed V and J ends, which lost 3 bases and 4 bases, there was a span of 13 bases. Per the germline V gene, CDR1 is KGHSH and CDR2 is LQKENI. The length of the CDR3 is 14 residues. CDR3 in DNA: TGTGCCAGCTCACCTATGCAGGGAACTTACGAGCAGTACTTC. It specifies CASSPMQGTYEQYF.

CDR3 sequence: CASSPPGAANTGELFF. The CDR3 DNA reads TGTGCCAGCTCACCACCGGGGGCCGCGAACACCGGGGAGCTGTTTTTT. The genes are TRBV18 and TRBJ2-2, with D possibly TRBD1 on 6 matching bases. The CDR3 loop spans 16 amino acids. Per the germline V gene, CDR1 is KGHSH and CDR2 is LQKENI. Trimming shortened V by 0 bases and J by 0 bases, and 8 bases separated the two germline ends. Drawing the rest from reference TRBV18 and TRBJ2-2, the complete variable domain is NAGVMQNPRHLVRRRGQEARLRCSPMKGHSHVYWYRQLPEEGLKFMVYLQKENIIDESGMPKERFSAEFPKEGPSILRIQQVVRGDSAAYFCASSPPGAANTGELFFGEGSRLTVL.

The chain employs TRBV9 and TRBJ2-2; TRBD1 is a possible D gene (6 bases). This CDR3 comprises 17 residues. Trimming left V 3 bases short and J 4 bases short, with 19 bases between. Germline V gene data show CDR1 as SGDLS and CDR2 as YYNGEE. In DNA, the CDR3 is TGTGCCAGCAGCGCCGTACCTCAGGGGTTGGGCACCGGGGAGCTGTTTTTT. It specifies CASSAVPQGLGTGELFF.

The genes are TRBV5-1 and TRBJ2-7; no reliable D call. The germline V gene has CDR1 SGHRS and CDR2 YFSETQ. V was cut by 5 bases and J by 0 bases, with 9 bases left in between. This CDR3 contains 13 residues. The CDR3, as DNA: TGCGCCAGCAGTAAACAGAGCTCCTACGAGCAGTACTTC. It is translated as CASSKQSSYEQYF.

This clone was seen more than once but under ten times. V is TRBV5-1 and J is TRBJ2-3; D is ambiguous. V lost 4 bases and J lost 1, with 10 bases in between. Germline V gene lookup returns CDR1 SGHRS and CDR2 YFSETQ. This CDR3 contains 14 residues. The CDR3 region is CASSPAVGTDTQYF. The CDR3 DNA follows: TGCGCCAGCAGCCCGGCGGTGGGCACAGATACGCAGTATTTT.

V is TRBV4-2 and J is TRBJ1-4; weak D call: TRBD1 (5 bases). Germline CDR1 LGHNA, CDR2 YNFKEQ. Trimming stripped 4 bases from V and 6 bases from J, with 15 bases between. The CDR3 extends over 15 amino acids. The CDR3 protein is CASSLQGKEDEKLFF. CDR3 sequence (DNA): TGTGCCAGCAGCCTGCAGGGAAAGGAGGATGAAAAACTGTTTTTT.

This chain links TRBV29-1 with TRBJ1-1, with D hard to call. Germline loops: CDR1 SQVTM, CDR2 ANQGSEA. V lost 4 bases and J 1 base, leaving 10 bases between the germline ends. The CDR3 has 13 residues. CDR3 DNA: TGCAGCGTTGTAGAGGCAGGGAACACTGAAGCTTTCTTT. It codes for CSVVEAGNTEAFF.

The chain combines TRBV2 with TRBJ1-2; D is uncertain. V lost 5 bases and J lost 3, with 10 bases in between. CDR1 and CDR2 (germline): SNHLY, FYNNEI. CDR3 length equals 13 residues. The CDR3 spells CASSPEGDYGYTF. The CDR3 coding sequence is TGTGCCAGCAGTCCGGAGGGAGACTATGGCTACACCTTC.